This is a list of T cell receptor beta chains from one sample in a study of tumor and adjacent non-tumor tissue in lung cancer. Each CDR3 protein gets one entry after TCRdb re-called the multiplex PCR reads with MiXCR. This table has about 140,000 distinct CDR3 sequences, around 66% appearing once. Input material: lung tumor tissue. These receptors came from a man aged 60-69 years with small cell lung cancer. CDR3s include the opening cysteine and the closing phenylalanine or tryptophan. A D gene is named only where the DNA matches it firmly. Not all rows give a size; the values are once, few, many and, for expanded clones, a class.

v_call	j_call	d_call	clone_size	cdr3_nt	cdr3_aa
TRBV5-1	TRBJ2-5	TRBD2	.	TGCACCAGCAGCCGGAGACTAGCGGGAAGCCAAGAGACCCAGTACTTC	CTSSRRLAGSQETQYF
TRBV20-1	TRBJ2-5	.	.	TGCACTGCTAGAGTACCGCGGGACTCCCAAGAGACCCAGTACTTC	CTARVPRDSQETQYF
TRBV20-1	TRBJ1-1	.	.	TGCAATGCTAGTCTACAGGGACCGGGTACTGAAGCTTTCTTT	CNASLQGPGTEAFF
TRBV20-1	TRBJ2-1	.	many	TGCAGTGCTAGAGATCCTAGTGAGCAGTTCTTC	CSARDPSEQFF
TRBV6-5	TRBJ1-1	.	many	TGTGCCAGCAGGCAGACAGTGAACACTGAAGCTTTCTTT	CASRQTVNTEAFF
TRBV4-1	TRBJ1-1	TRBD1	.	TGCGCCAGCAGCCTCGACAGGGGCATTGAAGCTTTCTTT	CASSLDRGIEAFF
TRBV7-9	TRBJ1-1	.	.	TGTGCCAGCAGCCCTCGGCACCCTGAAGCTTTCTTT	CASSPRHPEAFF
TRBV11-2	TRBJ2-5	.	.	TGTGCCATTAGCTTAGTGCGGGGTAGAGAGACACAGTACTTC	CAISLVRGRETQYF
TRBV12-3/TRBV12-4	TRBJ2-3	TRBD1	.	TGTGCCAGCAGTTTACAAGGGGGCGGACAGCCCCAGTATTTT	CASSLQGGGQPQYF
TRBV6-1	TRBJ2-2	.	many	TGTGCCAGCACCCTGGTCGGGGAGCTGTTTTTT	CASTLVGELFF
TRBV11-2	TRBJ1-4	.	.	TGTGCCAGCAGCCTTGCAGGGAACAAGGGTGCAACTAATGAAAAACTGTTTTTT	CASSLAGNKGATNEKLFF
TRBV29-1	TRBJ2-2	.	many	TGCAGCGTTGATCACAGGGTTGGCGGGGAGCTGTTTTTT	CSVDHRVGGELFF
TRBV6-1	TRBJ2-2	TRBD2	.	TGTGCCAGCAGTGACAGCGGGATCACCGGGGAGCTGTTTTTT	CASSDSGITGELFF
TRBV6-5	TRBJ2-5	.	once	TGTGCCAGCAGTTACAAATTGGCAGAGGGCTGGGAGACCCAGTACTTC	CASSYKLAEGWETQYF
TRBV11-2	TRBJ2-1	TRBD1	medium-sized	TGTGCCAGCAGCTTCACAGGGGGCTCCTACAATGAGCAGTTCTTC	CASSFTGGSYNEQFF
TRBV6-1	TRBJ1-1	.	.	TGTGCCAGCAGTGAAAAGGAAATCGGGGGAGGCATTGAAGCTTTCTTT	CASSEKEIGGGIEAFF
TRBV20-1	TRBJ2-5	TRBD2	once	TGCAGTGTTAGGGAACCGGGATTAGCGGGATTCGGGACCCAGTACTTC	CSVREPGLAGFGTQYF
TRBV20-1	TRBJ2-3	.	many	TGCAGTGCTCTCGGCGGGACTGGGGCAGATACGCAGTATTTT	CSALGGTGADTQYF
TRBV12-3/TRBV12-4	TRBJ2-3	.	.	TGTGCCAGCAGTTTACTTTACACAGGTACGCAGTATTTT	CASSLLYTGTQYF
TRBV6-5	TRBJ2-7	.	.	TGTGCCGGCAGTTACCGTTCAGGCGAAGACGAGCAGTACTTC	CAGSYRSGEDEQYF
TRBV29-1	TRBJ2-3	.	.	TGCAGCGTTGAGGTCTCGTCTAATACGCAGTATTTT	CSVEVSSNTQYF
TRBV6-5	TRBJ2-3	.	few	TGTGCCAGCAGTTACGGCCCGGCGGGGACCACAGATACGCAGTATTTT	CASSYGPAGTTDTQYF
TRBV6-9	TRBJ2-7	.	many	TGTGCCAGCAGGAATGACGGCAAGAAGAGGTGCGAGCAGTACTTC	CASRNDGKKRCEQYF
TRBV11-1	TRBJ2-7	.	.	TGTGCCAGCAGTTTAGCGGCCGTCTGGGTTGGAAAGCAGTACTTC	CASSLAAVWVGKQYF
TRBV7-9	TRBJ1-2	TRBD1	.	TGTGCCAGCAGCCTTATGGGCAGGGGGATCTATGGCTACATCTTC	CASSLMGRGIYGYIF
TRBV20-1	TRBJ2-1	TRBD2	many	TGCAGTGCTAGAGGGGGGGGACTAGCGGGAGTGAGGGAGCAGTTCTTC	CSARGGGLAGVREQFF
TRBV11-2	TRBJ1-6	.	.	TGTGCCAGTACCTCCGCGGGGTTATACAATTCACTCCTCCACTTT	CASTSAGLYNSLLHF
TRBV6-5	TRBJ2-1	.	.	TGTGCCAGCAGTTATATTAGCGGTTTCTACAATGGGCAGTTCTTC	CASSYISGFYNGQFF
TRBV10-3	TRBJ2-5	.	.	TGTGCCATCAGTGGTGGCGAGACCCTGTACTTC	CAISGGETLYF
TRBV12-5	TRBJ1-1	.	.	TGTGCTAGTGGTTTTGGGATCGGGGCCGTAAGCACTGAAGCTTTCTTT	CASGFGIGAVSTEAFF
TRBV6-6	TRBJ2-2	TRBD1	few	TGTGCCAGCAGAGCCTCCTCCGGGACAGTCACCGGGGAGCTGTTTTTT	CASRASSGTVTGELFF
TRBV4-1	TRBJ2-1	.	.	TGCGCCAGCAGCCGCTCTGGTCCTAGCTCCTACAATGAGCAGTTCTTC	CASSRSGPSSYNEQFF
TRBV29-1	TRBJ2-1	TRBD2	.	TGCAGCGTTGTAGTAGCGGGAGCCCTTGAGCAGTTCTTC	CSVVVAGALEQFF
TRBV11-3	TRBJ2-1	TRBD2	many	TGTGCCAGCAGCTCCCTCCGCAGCGGGAGTAACAATGAGCAGTTCTTC	CASSSLRSGSNNEQFF
TRBV20-1	TRBJ1-2	.	few	TGCAGTGCTAGAGATTGGGCAGGGAGTGGCTACACCTTC	CSARDWAGSGYTF
TRBV11-2	TRBJ1-5	.	.	TGTGCCAGCAGCAGACAGACCGGGAACAATCAGCCCCAGGATTTT	CASSRQTGNNQPQDF
TRBV5-4	TRBJ2-3	TRBD2	.	TGTGCCAGCAGCTTGGATCTAGCGGGAGATACGCAGTATTTT	CASSLDLAGDTQYF
TRBV20-1	TRBJ1-1	TRBD1	.	TGCAGTACTACCTCACCGACAGGGGTTGGAACCGAAGCTTTCTTT	CSTTSPTGVGTEAFF
TRBV7-3	TRBJ2-2	.	.	TGTGTCAGCGGCGCCCCGGACAGTCCTACCGGGGAGCTGTTTTTT	CVSGAPDSPTGELFF
TRBV20-1	TRBJ1-3	.	.	TGCAGTGCATCCGGGCCTTTTCGAAACTCGATATATTTT	CSASGPFRNSIYF
TRBV20-1	TRBJ1-2	.	few	TGCAGTGCTCCCCGGGGCGGAAACTATGGCTACACCTTC	CSAPRGGNYGYTF
TRBV29-1	TRBJ2-5	.	many	TGCAGCGTTGAATGGCGGGGGCGAGAGACCCAGTACTTC	CSVEWRGRETQYF
TRBV6-5	TRBJ2-3	.	.	TGTGCCAGCATCCAGGGGGGCGGGAGAACAGATACGCAGTATTTT	CASIQGGGRTDTQYF
TRBV6-1	TRBJ1-5	.	few	TGTGCCAGCAGTGAAGTCGGCCGTGGGCCCCAGCATTTT	CASSEVGRGPQHF
TRBV4-1	TRBJ1-2	TRBD1	few	TGCGCCAGCAGCCAAGAAAGTTGGGACAGAGGCTACACCTTC	CASSQESWDRGYTF
TRBV6-2/TRBV6-3	TRBJ2-5	.	many	TGTGCCAGCAGTGGAGGGCTGGGGACCCAGTACTTC	CASSGGLGTQYF
TRBV20-1	TRBJ2-7	.	.	TGCACTGCTTCCCATACGCCTAGCGTAAGGAGGGGCGAGCAGTACTTC	CTASHTPSVRRGEQYF
TRBV5-5	TRBJ2-3	.	.	TGTGTCAGCAGCATAGGACAGACTAGCACAGATACGCAGTATTTT	CVSSIGQTSTDTQYF
TRBV4-2	TRBJ1-3	TRBD1	many	TGTGCCAGCAGCCACGCCAAGGGGGCTACTGGAAACACCATATATTTT	CASSHAKGATGNTIYF
TRBV12-3/TRBV12-4	TRBJ2-3	.	few	TGTGCCAGCAGCCCGGAATTACTTCGGGATACGCAGTATTTT	CASSPELLRDTQYF
TRBV28	TRBJ1-1	.	many	TGTGCCAGCAGTCATACGAGGGGGACCACTGAAGCTTTCTTT	CASSHTRGTTEAFF
TRBV6-2/TRBV6-3	TRBJ1-5	.	few	TGTGCCAGCAGTTACGGACCGGATCAGCCCCAGCATTTT	CASSYGPDQPQHF
TRBV11-1	TRBJ2-2	.	.	TGTGCCAGCAGCTTCCCGAACAGGGTAGACACCGGGGAGCTGCTTTTT	CASSFPNRVDTGELLF
TRBV10-3	TRBJ1-5	TRBD1	many	TGTGCCATCAGTGAGGGGACAGGGGACTTAAGGCCCCAGCATTTT	CAISEGTGDLRPQHF
TRBV7-9	TRBJ2-7	TRBD2	.	TGTGCCAGCAGCCCCGGGACTAGTCTACGGTACTTC	CASSPGTSLRYF
TRBV11-1	TRBJ2-7	TRBD2	.	TGTATCAGCAGCCGCGGACTAGCGGGTCCCCGGTACTTC	CISSRGLAGPRYF
TRBV20-1	TRBJ1-6	.	.	TGCAGTGCTAGCTTGGGAGGACGTTTTAACTCATTCCTCCACTTT	CSASLGGRFNSFLHF